This is a list of T cell receptor beta chains from one sample in a study of Graves' ophthalmopathy and Graves' hyperthyroidism. TCRdb analysed the multiplex PCR reads with MiXCR anew, one entry per CDR3 protein. The repertoire holds around 1.1 million distinct CDR3 sequences, about 35% seen once, with 11% in the top ten. Sequenced input: peripheral blood or thyroid tissue (not recorded which). The receptors shown here come from an adult man with Graves' hyperthyroidism. Both conserved end residues are part of each CDR3. The D gene is left open where the match is weak. Part of the rows lack a size; the others show once, few, many or a class for expanded clones.

clone_size: many
v_call: TRBV9
j_call: TRBJ1-2
d_call: -
cdr3_aa: CASSVATGHRLHGYTF
cdr3_nt: TGTGCCAGCAGCGTAGCAACGGGACACCGCTTACATGGCTACACCTTC

clone_size: -
v_call: TRBV11-2
j_call: TRBJ1-1
d_call: TRBD1
cdr3_aa: CASSPGDRFSEAFF
cdr3_nt: TGTGCCAGCAGCCCGGGGGACAGGTTCTCTGAAGCTTTCTTT

clone_size: many
v_call: TRBV7-8
j_call: TRBJ2-2
d_call: TRBD2
cdr3_aa: CASSFGLAGGFGELFF
cdr3_nt: TGTGCCAGCAGCTTCGGACTAGCGGGGGGGTTCGGGGAGCTGTTTTTT

clone_size: many
v_call: TRBV24-1
j_call: TRBJ2-7
d_call: -
cdr3_aa: CATSGASPYEQYF
cdr3_nt: TGTGCCACCAGTGGGGCCTCTCCCTACGAGCAGTACTTC

clone_size: -
v_call: TRBV10-3
j_call: TRBJ2-6
d_call: -
cdr3_aa: CAISGGQTF
cdr3_nt: TGTGCCATCAGTGGGGGACAGACTTTC

clone_size: -
v_call: TRBV2
j_call: TRBJ2-3
d_call: -
cdr3_aa: CASSGGSSTDTQYF
cdr3_nt: TGTGCCAGCAGTGGGGGATCTAGCACAGATACGCAGTATTTT

clone_size: -
v_call: TRBV5-1
j_call: TRBJ2-6
d_call: -
cdr3_aa: CASSLGGTASSGANVLTF
cdr3_nt: TGTGCCAGCAGCTTGGGAGGGACAGCAAGTTCTGGGGCCAACGTCCTGACTTTC

clone_size: -
v_call: TRBV20-1
j_call: TRBJ1-1
d_call: -
cdr3_aa: CSASSSQPNTEAFF
cdr3_nt: TGCAGTGCCAGCAGCTCTCAGCCGAACACTGAAGCTTTCTTT

clone_size: many
v_call: TRBV5-4
j_call: TRBJ1-2
d_call: -
cdr3_aa: CASSFDRIYGYTF
cdr3_nt: TGTGCCAGCAGTTTTGACAGGATCTATGGCTACACCTTC

clone_size: many
v_call: TRBV7-2
j_call: TRBJ1-5
d_call: -
cdr3_aa: CATRLSLDNQPQHF
cdr3_nt: TGTGCCACCCGTTTAAGCTTGGACAATCAGCCCCAGCATTTT

clone_size: -
v_call: TRBV6-6
j_call: TRBJ1-5
d_call: TRBD1
cdr3_aa: CASSGDRVREGPQHF
cdr3_nt: TGTGCCAGCAGTGGCGACAGGGTGAGAGAGGGGCCCCAGCATTTT